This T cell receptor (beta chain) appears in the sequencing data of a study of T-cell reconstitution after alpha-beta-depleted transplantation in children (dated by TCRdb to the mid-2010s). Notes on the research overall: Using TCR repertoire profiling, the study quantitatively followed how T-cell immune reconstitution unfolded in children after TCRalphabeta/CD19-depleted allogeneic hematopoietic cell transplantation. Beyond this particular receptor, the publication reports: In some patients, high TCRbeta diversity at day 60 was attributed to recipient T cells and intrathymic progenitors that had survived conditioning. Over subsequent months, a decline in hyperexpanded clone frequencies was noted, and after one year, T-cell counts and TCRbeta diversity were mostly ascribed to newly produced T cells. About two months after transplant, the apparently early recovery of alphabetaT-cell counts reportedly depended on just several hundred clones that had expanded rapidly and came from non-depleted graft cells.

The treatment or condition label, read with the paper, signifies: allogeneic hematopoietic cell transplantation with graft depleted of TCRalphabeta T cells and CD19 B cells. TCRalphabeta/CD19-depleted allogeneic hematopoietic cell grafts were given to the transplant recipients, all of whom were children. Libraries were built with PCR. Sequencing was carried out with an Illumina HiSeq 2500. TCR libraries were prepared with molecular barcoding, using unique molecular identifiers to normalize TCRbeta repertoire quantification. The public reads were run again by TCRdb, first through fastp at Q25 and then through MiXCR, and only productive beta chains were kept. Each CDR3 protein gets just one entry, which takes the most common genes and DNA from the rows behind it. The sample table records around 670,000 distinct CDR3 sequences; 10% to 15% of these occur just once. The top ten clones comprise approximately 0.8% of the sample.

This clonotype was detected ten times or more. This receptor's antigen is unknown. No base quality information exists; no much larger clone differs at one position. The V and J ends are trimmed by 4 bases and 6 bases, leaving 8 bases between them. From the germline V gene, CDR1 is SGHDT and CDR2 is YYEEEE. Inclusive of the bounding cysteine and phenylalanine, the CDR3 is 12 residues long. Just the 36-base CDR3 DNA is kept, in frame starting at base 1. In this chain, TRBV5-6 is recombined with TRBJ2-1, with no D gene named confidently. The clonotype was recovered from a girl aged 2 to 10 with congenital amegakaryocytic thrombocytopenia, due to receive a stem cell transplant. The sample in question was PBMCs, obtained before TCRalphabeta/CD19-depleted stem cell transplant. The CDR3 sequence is CASSISTNEQFF. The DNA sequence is TGTGCCAGCAGCATCTCTACCAATGAGCAGTTCTTC.